This is a list of T cell receptor beta chains from one sample in a study of CD8 T cells in Susac syndrome. MiXCR was run by TCRdb on the immunoSEQ multiplex PCR reads, yielding one entry per CDR3 protein. Here the sample spans over 150,000 distinct CDR3 sequences, more than 95% being singletons. Sequencing was carried out using CD4+ T cells from PBMCs. The receptors were gathered from a human donor with Susac syndrome. Both conserved end residues are part of each CDR3. Fields, in order: clone size, V gene, D gene, CDR3 length, J gene, CDR3 protein, CDR3 DNA. A D gene is named only where the DNA matches it firmly. Clone sizes are given selectively: once, few, many, or a class where the clone is expanded.

size: once
V: TRBV20-1
D: .
length: 13
J: TRBJ1-2
CDR3: CSARVGENYGYTF
DNA: TGCAGTGCTAGAGTCGGGGAAAACTATGGCTACACCTTC

size: .
V: TRBV7-2
D: .
length: 14
J: TRBJ2-1
CDR3: CASSPRGGPNEQFF
DNA: TGTGCCAGCAGTCCCCGGGGCGGGCCAAATGAGCAGTTCTTC

size: .
V: TRBV20-1
D: .
length: 15
J: TRBJ2-7
CDR3: CSAERVQGSSYEQYF
DNA: TGCAGTGCGGAGAGGGTCCAAGGGAGCTCCTACGAGCAGTACTTC

size: .
V: TRBV9
D: .
length: 13
J: TRBJ2-1
CDR3: CASSETGAGEQFF
DNA: TGTGCCAGCAGCGAGACAGGCGCCGGAGAGCAGTTCTTC

size: .
V: TRBV5-6
D: TRBD1
length: 14
J: TRBJ1-4
CDR3: CASSLGRGSEKLFF
DNA: TGTGCCAGCAGCTTGGGCAGGGGGTCCGAAAAACTGTTTTTT

size: .
V: TRBV7-2
D: .
length: 13
J: TRBJ1-6
CDR3: CASSFSVDSPLHF
DNA: TGTGCCAGCAGCTTTAGCGTGGATTCACCCCTCCACTTT

size: .
V: TRBV5-6
D: TRBD1
length: 15
J: TRBJ2-5
CDR3: CASTFGQGAGETQYF
DNA: TGTGCCAGCACCTTCGGTCAGGGGGCCGGGGAGACCCAGTACTTC

size: few
V: TRBV6-6
D: .
length: 12
J: TRBJ2-1
CDR3: CASSYDGNEQFF
DNA: TGTGCCAGCAGTTACGATGGGAATGAGCAGTTCTTC

size: .
V: TRBV11-2
D: .
length: 14
J: TRBJ1-1
CDR3: CASSLNWRQTEAFF
DNA: TGTGCCAGCAGCTTAAACTGGAGACAGACTGAAGCTTTCTTT

size: .
V: TRBV20-1
D: .
length: 16
J: TRBJ2-2
CDR3: CSARGGWHSNTGELFF
DNA: TGCAGTGCTAGAGGTGGCTGGCACTCGAACACCGGGGAGCTGTTTTTT

size: .
V: TRBV7-8
D: .
length: 17
J: TRBJ2-3
CDR3: CASIHDRTGRGSDTQYF
DNA: TGTGCCAGCATCCACGACCGGACTGGTAGGGGGTCCGATACGCAGTATTTT

size: once
V: TRBV7-2
D: TRBD2
length: 16
J: TRBJ2-4
CDR3: CASSSGDGAGANIQYF
DNA: TGTGCCAGCAGCTCGGGGGATGGAGCGGGAGCGAACATTCAGTACTTC

size: .
V: TRBV18
D: TRBD1
length: 16
J: TRBJ2-5
CDR3: CASSPESGTGGETQYF
DNA: TGTGCCAGCTCACCGGAGTCCGGGACAGGGGGGGAGACCCAGTACTTC

size: .
V: TRBV20-1
D: TRBD2
length: 14
J: TRBJ2-3
CDR3: CSASSAGGRDTQYF
DNA: TGCAGTGCTAGTTCAGCGGGGGGGCGAGATACGCAGTATTTT

size: .
V: TRBV30
D: .
length: 13
J: TRBJ1-3
CDR3: CAWSFSSGNTIYF
DNA: TGTGCCTGGAGTTTTAGCTCTGGAAACACCATATATTTT

size: .
V: TRBV10-3
D: TRBD2
length: 16
J: TRBJ2-1
CDR3: CAINVGTSGPRNEQFF
DNA: TGTGCCATCAACGTAGGGACTAGCGGGCCCCGCAATGAGCAGTTCTTC

size: .
V: TRBV2
D: .
length: 12
J: TRBJ1-6
CDR3: CASRIRSSPLHF
DNA: TGTGCCAGTCGAATCAGGAGTTCACCCCTCCACTTT

size: .
V: TRBV24-1
D: .
length: 17
J: TRBJ2-1
CDR3: CATSDSVQGWGRDEQFF
DNA: TGTGCCACCAGTGACTCCGTACAGGGCTGGGGCAGGGATGAGCAGTTCTTC

size: .
V: TRBV10-3
D: .
length: 11
J: TRBJ2-1
CDR3: CASLDYNEQFF
DNA: TGTGCCAGTCTTGACTACAATGAGCAGTTCTTC

size: .
V: TRBV2
D: .
length: 19
J: TRBJ2-2
CDR3: CASSEVWTGAAPNTGELFF
DNA: TGTGCCAGCAGTGAGGTGTGGACCGGAGCGGCCCCGAACACCGGGGAGCTGTTTTTT

size: .
V: TRBV11-2
D: .
length: 13
J: TRBJ2-4
CDR3: CASSFNRGNIQYF
DNA: TGTGCCAGCAGCTTTAATCGGGGAAACATTCAGTACTTC

size: .
V: TRBV4-3
D: TRBD2
length: 14
J: TRBJ2-3
CDR3: CASSQGAGEYTQYF
DNA: TGCGCCAGCAGCCAAGGGGCGGGAGAATATACGCAGTATTTT

size: .
V: TRBV24-1
D: .
length: 15
J: TRBJ2-3
CDR3: CATSDAGTGADTQYF
DNA: TGTGCCACCAGTGACGCGGGAACAGGCGCAGATACGCAGTATTTT

size: .
V: TRBV10-3
D: .
length: 12
J: TRBJ2-7
CDR3: CAISESTYEQYF
DNA: TGTGCCATCAGTGAGTCCACCTACGAGCAGTACTTC

size: .
V: TRBV20-1
D: .
length: 13
J: TRBJ2-7
CDR3: CSARTGPGPEQYF
DNA: TGCAGTGCTAGAACCGGGCCGGGGCCCGAGCAGTACTTC

size: once
V: TRBV30
D: .
length: 16
J: TRBJ2-1
CDR3: CAWSVNRGASGNEQFF
DNA: TGTGCCTGGAGTGTCAATCGAGGGGCCTCGGGAAATGAGCAGTTCTTC

size: .
V: TRBV5-1
D: .
length: 13
J: TRBJ1-2
CDR3: CASSLAGNDGYTF
DNA: TGCGCCAGCAGCTTGGCCGGGAACGATGGCTACACCTTC

size: few
V: TRBV7-2
D: .
length: 15
J: TRBJ2-1
CDR3: CASSLGQGSYNEQFF
DNA: TGTGCCAGCAGCTTGGGGCAGGGGTCCTACAATGAGCAGTTCTTC

size: .
V: TRBV20-1
D: TRBD2
length: 15
J: TRBJ2-7
CDR3: CSARPLAGAHYEQYF
DNA: TGCAGTGCTAGACCTCTAGCGGGAGCCCACTACGAGCAGTACTTC

size: .
V: TRBV29-1
D: .
length: 12
J: TRBJ2-3
CDR3: CSVDVGTDTQYF
DNA: TGCAGCGTTGATGTGGGCACAGATACGCAGTATTTT

size: .
V: TRBV9
D: .
length: 14
J: TRBJ2-5
CDR3: CASSVEITPETQYF
DNA: TGTGCCAGCAGCGTAGAGATCACTCCGGAGACCCAGTACTTC

size: .
V: TRBV2
D: TRBD1
length: 12
J: TRBJ2-3
CDR3: CASKTGADTQYF
DNA: TGTGCCAGCAAAACAGGGGCAGATACGCAGTATTTT

size: .
V: TRBV20-1
D: .
length: 14
J: TRBJ1-5
CDR3: CSARSGASNQPQHF
DNA: TGCAGTGCTAGAAGTGGAGCCAGCAATCAGCCCCAGCATTTT

size: .
V: TRBV29-1
D: .
length: 13
J: TRBJ2-1
CDR3: CSVEAYTYNEQFF
DNA: TGCAGCGTTGAGGCCTATACCTACAATGAGCAGTTCTTC

size: .
V: TRBV23-1
D: .
length: 15
J: TRBJ2-5
CDR3: CASSHTGKGPETQYF
DNA: TGCGCCAGCAGTCATACCGGGAAGGGTCCGGAGACCCAGTACTTC

size: .
V: TRBV12-3/TRBV12-4
D: TRBD1
length: 16
J: TRBJ2-1
CDR3: CASSRLGQGARNEQFF
DNA: TGTGCCAGCAGCCGCTTGGGACAGGGGGCGCGTAATGAGCAGTTCTTC

size: .
V: TRBV15
D: TRBD1
length: 16
J: TRBJ1-5
CDR3: CATSPGTGSFFQPQHF
DNA: TGTGCCACCAGCCCCGGGACAGGGAGTTTTTTTCAGCCCCAGCATTTT

size: .
V: TRBV3-1
D: .
length: 15
J: TRBJ2-2
CDR3: CASSRGLWNTGELFF
DNA: TGTGCCAGCAGCCGGGGACTTTGGAACACCGGGGAGCTGTTTTTT

size: .
V: TRBV25-1
D: .
length: 16
J: TRBJ2-3
CDR3: CASSEMGTGHTDTQYF
DNA: TGTGCCAGCAGTGAAATGGGGACGGGACACACAGATACGCAGTATTTT

size: .
V: TRBV7-9
D: TRBD1
length: 17
J: TRBJ1-2
CDR3: CASSLSAVGTGLFGYTF
DNA: TGTGCCAGCAGCTTAAGCGCCGTAGGGACAGGCCTTTTCGGCTACACCTTC

size: .
V: TRBV30
D: .
length: 13
J: TRBJ2-3
CDR3: CAWSPGTTDTQYF
DNA: TGTGCCTGGAGCCCTGGGACAACAGATACGCAGTATTTT

size: .
V: TRBV18
D: .
length: 13
J: TRBJ2-7
CDR3: CASSHRVEYEQYF
DNA: TGTGCCAGCTCACATCGGGTAGAGTACGAGCAGTACTTC

size: .
V: TRBV20-1
D: TRBD2
length: 17
J: TRBJ2-2
CDR3: CSARPLPGLPNTGELFF
DNA: TGCAGTGCTAGACCTTTACCGGGACTACCTAACACCGGGGAGCTGTTTTTT

size: few
V: TRBV20-1
D: .
length: 9
J: TRBJ2-5
CDR3: CSAPETQYF
DNA: TGCAGTGCTCCGGAGACCCAGTACTTC

size: .
V: TRBV20-1
D: TRBD1
length: 13
J: TRBJ2-3
CDR3: CSEKGAGTDTQYF
DNA: TGCAGTGAGAAGGGGGCCGGCACAGATACGCAGTATTTT

size: once
V: TRBV5-1
D: .
length: 16
J: TRBJ1-1
CDR3: CASSLLHRARTPEAFF
DNA: TGCGCCAGCAGCCTTCTTCACAGGGCCCGGACCCCTGAAGCTTTCTTT

size: .
V: TRBV18
D: .
length: 15
J: TRBJ2-7
CDR3: CASSPSLGSFYEQYF
DNA: TGTGCCAGCTCACCATCGCTGGGCAGCTTCTACGAGCAGTACTTC

size: .
V: TRBV2
D: .
length: 13
J: TRBJ2-7
CDR3: CASSPDDMDEQYF
DNA: TGTGCCAGCAGTCCAGACGACATGGACGAGCAGTACTTC

size: .
V: TRBV29-1
D: .
length: 11
J: TRBJ2-3
CDR3: CSVRYTDTQYF
DNA: TGCAGCGTCAGATACACAGATACGCAGTATTTT

size: .
V: TRBV28
D: TRBD1
length: 12
J: TRBJ2-7
CDR3: CASSETLTGKYF
DNA: TGTGCCAGCAGCGAAACTTTGACAGGGAAGTACTTC

size: .
V: TRBV30
D: .
length: 12
J: TRBJ1-1
CDR3: CAWSGWGSEAFF
DNA: TGTGCCTGGAGCGGGTGGGGGAGTGAAGCTTTCTTT

size: .
V: TRBV7-9
D: .
length: 13
J: TRBJ1-2
CDR3: CASSLGPSYGYTF
DNA: TGTGCCAGCAGCTTGGGACCGTCTTATGGCTACACCTTC

size: .
V: TRBV11-2
D: .
length: 16
J: TRBJ2-1
CDR3: CASSSIRGSSYNEQFF
DNA: TGTGCCAGCAGCTCCATCCGGGGCAGCTCCTACAATGAGCAGTTCTTC

size: .
V: TRBV3-1
D: .
length: 15
J: TRBJ2-2
CDR3: CASSQGSPNTGELFF
DNA: TGTGCCAGCAGCCAAGGGTCTCCTAACACCGGGGAGCTGTTTTTT

size: .
V: TRBV12-3/TRBV12-4
D: .
length: 18
J: TRBJ2-2
CDR3: CASTSGFGQMPNTGELFF
DNA: TGTGCCAGCACCTCCGGCTTTGGACAGATGCCGAACACCGGGGAGCTGTTTTTT